One and the same sample provided the 16 T cell receptor beta chains below, sequenced in a study of T cells in Graves' hyperthyroidism and ophthalmopathy. RNA transcripts provided the source from which TCR beta CDR3 regions were amplified. The primer set for the first-round RT-PCR of the TCR CDR3 was HTBI. MiXCR was run by TCRdb on the multiplex PCR reads, yielding one entry per CDR3 protein. The table lists 300,000 to 400,000 distinct CDR3 sequences, 14% of them singletons. Sequencing was carried out using blood. The receptors come from a woman younger than 45 with Graves' ophthalmopathy.

This clonotype was picked up many times. J is TRBJ1-5 and V is TRBV15; no clear D gene. Germline V gene data show CDR1 as LNHNV and CDR2 as YYDKDF (reference sequence). The CDR3 has 17 residues. The V and J ends lost 0 bases and 4 bases respectively, with 16 bases between them. CDR3: CATSRERETTVNQPQHF. Here the CDR3 DNA reads TGTGCCACCAGCAGAGAAAGGGAGACGACCGTTAATCAGCCCCAGCATTTT.

This sequence joins TRBV7-3 and TRBJ2-2; D call uncertain. The CDR3 covers 14 residues. In germline, CDR1 is SGHTA, CDR2 FQGTGA. Between the trimmed V and J ends, which lost 10 bases and 1 base, there was a span of 13 bases. CDR3 protein: CATAPGMNTGELFF. The CDR3 coding sequence is TGTGCCACCGCTCCCGGAATGAACACCGGGGAGCTGTTTTTT.

This clonotype was seen ten or more times. This sequence joins TRBV6-1 and TRBJ1-6; no firm D call. V was clipped by 5 bases and J by 2 bases, with 16 bases between them. The CDR3 sequence is 17 residues long. The germline V gene has CDR1 MNHNS and CDR2 SASEGT. As DNA, the CDR3 is TGTGCCAGCAGTAGTGACGGTAGAAGGACCTATAATTCACCCCTCCACTTT. Translation gives CASSSDGRRTYNSPLHF.

The chain has TRBV7-6 and TRBJ2-7, with 9 bases matching TRBD1. The CDR3 contains 16 residues. Germline V lookup: CDR1 SGHVS, CDR2 FNYEAQ. The V gene end was trimmed by 5 bases and the J gene end by 4 bases; junction bases not matched to a gene: 12. In DNA form, the CDR3 reads TGTGCCAGCAGCATGGGGGGACAGGGAGTAGAATACGAGCAGTACTTC. It yields the protein CASSMGGQGVEYEQYF.

In its sample, this clonotype was seen many times. This sequence joins TRBV7-9 and TRBJ2-1, with D unclear. The CDR3 is made up of 13 amino acids. The ends were cut back, 7 bases at V and 8 bases at J, with 15 bases in the middle. In germline, CDR1 is SEHNR, CDR2 FQNEAQ (reference sequence). Here the CDR3 DNA reads TGTGCCAGCATCCCAGTACTGTGGGATGAGCAGTTCTTC. Protein sequence: CASIPVLWDEQFF. Full variable domain (rest looked up from reference TRBV7-9 and TRBJ2-1): DTGVSQNPRHKITKRGQNVTFRCDPISEHNRLYWYRQTLGQGPEFLTYFQNEAQLEKSRLLSDRFSAERPKGSFSTLEIQRTEQGDSAMYLCASIPVLWDEQFFGPGTRLTVL.

The gene calls are TRBV7-8 and TRBJ2-2; a weak D match, TRBD1 (8 bases). The CDR3 consists of 17 residues. Germline CDR1 and CDR2: SGHVS and FQNEAQ. With 5 bases removed from V and 6 bases from J, the gap between germline ends came to 22 bases. The CDR3 DNA follows: TGTGCCAGCAGCCGAACTGGACAGGGAGGGATTGCCGGGGAGCTGTTTTTT. This encodes CASSRTGQGGIAGELFF.

This clonotype was seen ten or more times. The V call is TRBV20-1, the J call TRBJ2-3; the D gene is possibly TRBD2 (7 bases). This CDR3 has 14 amino acids. V shed 6 bases and J shed 0 bases, with 13 bases lying between them. CDR1 and CDR2 (germline): DFQATT, SNEGSKA (reference sequence). This chain's CDR3 is CSAAGALSTDTQYF. The DNA of the CDR3 is TGCAGTGCCGCGGGGGCCCTTAGCACAGATACGCAGTATTTT.

This clonotype was detected once. The chain uses TRBV4-1 and TRBJ2-1, with 8 positions matching TRBD2. The CDR3 spans 17 residues. CDR1 is MGHRA, CDR2 YSYEKL, per germline. J lost 2 bases, V lost 0 bases, and 6 bases had no gene match. This CDR3 reads CASSQEPLAGAYNEQFF. The CDR3 region has the DNA TGCGCCAGCAGCCAAGAACCCCTAGCGGGCGCCTACAATGAGCAGTTCTTC.

This clonotype was counted only a few times. The chain employs TRBV29-1 and TRBJ1-3; D remains ambiguous. Trimming stripped 3 bases from V and 0 bases from J, with 9 bases between. The CDR3 consists of 14 residues. Germline assignment: CDR1 SQVTM and CDR2 ANQGSEA. The CDR3 DNA sequence: TGCAGCGTTGAGTACAGCAGCTCTGGAAACACCATATATTTT. This gives the protein CSVEYSSSGNTIYF.

This clonotype was found once. The chain couples TRBV6-2 or TRBV6-3 to TRBJ2-3; 13 positions agree with TRBD2. There are 16 residues in the CDR3. Trimming cost V 6 bases and J 7 bases; bases outside gene matches: 10. The germline V gene encodes CDR1 MNHEY and CDR2 SVGEGT. The CDR3 region has the DNA TGTGCCAGCAGACCACTAGCGGGGGGGCTAAAAAATACGCAGTATTTT. This gives the protein CASRPLAGGLKNTQYF.

This clonotype was found many times. This chain connects TRBV3-1 to TRBJ1-2; the D is unclear. CDR1 is LGHDT, CDR2 YNNKEL, per germline (reference sequence). The CDR3 sequence is 13 residues long. V was shortened by 2 bases and J by 8 bases, with 12 bases between the two germline ends. In nucleotides, the CDR3 is TGTGCCAGCAGCCAAAGAGGGTTTAGCGGCTACACCTTC. It yields the protein CASSQRGFSGYTF.

This clonotype was recorded many times. This sequence joins TRBV20-1 and TRBJ2-7; no definite D call. The germline V gene has CDR1 DFQATT and CDR2 SNEGSKA (reference sequence). Trimming removed 6 bases from V and 9 bases from J, with 24 bases in between. This CDR3 spans 14 amino acids. CDR3 in DNA: TGCAGTGCCCAAGCCCGAGATCCCCCCCGAGTGCAGTACTTC. This encodes CSAQARDPPRVQYF.

This clonotype was seen repeatedly, ten times or more. The chain combines TRBV7-8 with TRBJ1-2; D call uncertain. V lost 3 bases, J lost 0 bases, and 5 bases lay in between. CDR1 SGHVS and CDR2 FQNEAQ come from the germline V gene. The CDR3 runs 13 residues. CDR3 sequence reads: CASSFPANYGYTF. CDR3 DNA sequence: TGTGCCAGCAGCTTCCCAGCTAACTATGGCTACACCTTC.

Ten or more counts support this clonotype. The chain has TRBV2 and TRBJ1-1; D possibly corresponds to TRBD1 (6 bases). CDR3 size: 16 residues. The V end lost 0 bases, the J end lost 3 bases, and 14 bases lay between the germline ends. CDR1 is SNHLY, CDR2 FYNNEI, per germline. The DNA for the CDR3 is TGTGCCAGCAGTGAAGCCGGGACACCCCGCGACACTGAAGCTTTCTTT. Its protein is CASSEAGTPRDTEAFF.

The rearrangement joins TRBV4-1 to TRBJ2-7, with 7 bases aligning to TRBD1. Trimming cost V 1 base and J 3 bases; bases outside gene matches: 12. In germline, CDR1 is MGHRA, CDR2 YSYEKL. This CDR3 spans 17 amino acids. CDR3 DNA sequence: TGCGCCAGCAGCCAAGTTCGGCTCCGGGACAGCTACTACGAGCAGTACTTC. Translating gives CASSQVRLRDSYYEQYF.

To note about this clonotype: A much larger clone differs from this one at a single base, so this may be a read error. The CDR3 spells CASSPVGGPGENTEALF. CDR3 sequence (DNA): TGTGCCAGCAGCCCCGTGGGGGGACCGGGTGAGAACACTGAAGCTCTCTTT. The chain joins TRBV28 to TRBJ1-1; tentative D call: TRBD1 (5 bases). The V gene's germline CDR1 is MDHEN and CDR2 SYDVKM. There are 17 residues in the CDR3.